The rows below give T cell receptor beta chains drawn from one sample of a study of blood T cell repertoires in COVID-19. Sequencing used immunoSEQ multiplex PCR; TCRdb keeps in-frame clones, though not all of them. The sample has approximately 190,000 clones; roughly 80% are singletons. Sequenced material: peripheral blood. The receptors stem from a man aged 55-75 years with acute or convalescent COVID-19. CDR3s include the opening cysteine and the closing phenylalanine or tryptophan. A D gene is named only where the DNA matches it firmly. Clone size is not always given. Where it is, it says once, few, many or a class for expanded clones.

j_call v_call clone_size d_call cdr3_aa cdr3_nt
TRBJ2-3 TRBV7-3 few - CASSLRDTASTDTQYF TGTGCCAGCAGCTTAAGGGACACGGCTAGCACAGATACGCAGTATTTT
TRBJ2-1 TRBV25-1 - - CASTLGDIEQFF TGTGCCAGCACATTGGGGGACATCGAGCAGTTCTTC
TRBJ2-1 TRBV4-2 - TRBD2 CASSQEATSGRGEQFF TGTGCCAGCAGCCAAGAGGCCACTAGCGGGAGGGGTGAGCAGTTCTTC
TRBJ1-5 TRBV5-1 - - CASSLLGTQPQHF TGCGCCAGCAGCTTGTTGGGCACTCAGCCCCAGCATTTT
TRBJ2-2 TRBV5-1 - - CASSRGGNTGELFF TGCGCCAGCAGCCGAGGCGGGAACACCGGGGAGCTGTTTTTT
TRBJ1-2 TRBV6-5 once TRBD1 CASSSDPGQGLYTF TGTGCCAGCAGTTCAGATCCGGGACAGGGGTTATACACCTTC
TRBJ1-1 TRBV18 - - CASSPEVGDTEAFF TGTGCCAGCTCACCGGAGGTCGGGGACACTGAAGCTTTCTTT
TRBJ1-1 TRBV19 few TRBD1 CASSIRQGTEAFF TGTGCCAGTAGTATAAGACAGGGAACTGAAGCTTTCTTT
TRBJ1-5 TRBV2 - TRBD1 CASKVRGYQPQHF TGTGCCAGCAAGGTCAGGGGGTATCAGCCCCAGCATTTT
TRBJ2-2 TRBV11-3 - TRBD2 CASSPTSGRSVGELFF TGTGCCAGCAGCCCGACTAGCGGGAGATCAGTTGGGGAGCTGTTTTTT
TRBJ2-3 TRBV6-5 - - CASSGGADTQYF TGTGCCAGCTCTGGGGGCGCAGATACGCAGTATTTT
TRBJ1-4 TRBV3-1/TRBV3-2 - TRBD1 CASSQRDRDEKLFF TGTGCCAGCAGCCAACGGGACAGGGACGAAAAACTGTTTTTT
TRBJ1-2 TRBV5-4 once - CASSLTEYGYTF TGTGCCAGCAGCTTGACAGAATATGGCTACACCTTC
TRBJ2-3 TRBV2 few - CAHSRAGAADTQYF TGTGCTCACTCGAGGGCGGGGGCCGCAGATACGCAGTATTTT
TRBJ2-3 TRBV30 - TRBD2 CAWSASSGSWDTQYF TGTGCCTGGAGTGCGTCTAGCGGGAGTTGGGATACGCAGTATTTT
TRBJ2-7 TRBV2 - TRBD1 CASSTNRGPYEQYF TGTGCCAGCAGTACAAACAGGGGGCCCTACGAGCAGTACTTC
TRBJ1-1 TRBV5-1 - TRBD1 CASSWTGDNTEAFF TGCGCCAGCAGCTGGACAGGGGATAACACTGAAGCTTTCTTT
TRBJ2-3 TRBV11-3 - TRBD2 CASSLGVAGPSADTQYF TGTGCCAGCAGCTTAGGAGTAGCGGGGCCCAGCGCAGATACGCAGTATTTT
TRBJ1-1 TRBV30 - - CAWRDIGTNTEAFF TGTGCCTGGAGGGACATCGGAACGAACACTGAAGCTTTCTTT
TRBJ1-6 TRBV7-3 - TRBD1 CASSWDRGSSPLHF TGTGCCAGCAGCTGGGACAGGGGTAGCTCACCCCTCCACTTT
TRBJ1-5 TRBV2 - - CASRTQQGRTQPQHF TGTGCCAGCAGGACGCAGCAGGGGCGGACTCAGCCCCAGCATTTT
TRBJ1-3 TRBV19 - TRBD1 CASSTWTGGASGNTIYF TGTGCCAGTAGTACCTGGACAGGGGGCGCGTCTGGAAACACCATATATTTT
TRBJ1-2 TRBV15 once TRBD1 CATSRGTTGVGGYTF TGTGCCACCAGCAGAGGCACAACAGGGGTCGGCGGCTACACCTTC
TRBJ1-2 TRBV27 - - CASSATQQGRGYTF TGTGCCAGCAGTGCCACACAACAGGGTAGGGGCTACACCTTC
TRBJ1-3 TRBV4-2 - - CASSQDSFSGNTIYF TGTGCCAGCAGCCAAGATTCATTCTCTGGAAACACCATATATTTT
TRBJ2-1 TRBV7-3 - TRBD2 CASSLSGKGGEQFF TGTGCCAGCAGCCTTAGCGGGAAAGGTGGTGAGCAGTTCTTC
TRBJ1-5 TRBV21-1 - - CASRRPTGQDSNQPQHF TGTGCCAGCAGAAGACCTACGGGACAGGATAGCAATCAGCCCCAGCATTTT
TRBJ2-2 TRBV24-1 - TRBD2 CATSDAGTSGRAQPGELFF TGTGCCACCAGTGATGCCGGGACTAGCGGGAGGGCCCAGCCCGGGGAGCTGTTTTTT
TRBJ1-1 TRBV6-5 - TRBD1 CASSMDRVSDTEAFF TGTGCCAGCAGCATGGACAGGGTTTCTGATACTGAAGCTTTCTTT
TRBJ2-1 TRBV6-2/TRBV6-3 - - CASSLRSSYNEQFF TGTGCCAGCAGTCTACGTAGCTCCTACAATGAGCAGTTCTTC
TRBJ1-2 TRBV6-5 - - CASSSGLYYGYTF TGTGCCAGCAGTTCAGGGTTGTACTATGGCTACACCTTC
TRBJ2-1 TRBV6-4 - - CASSATGYGNEQFF TGTGCCAGCAGCGCCACAGGGTATGGCAATGAGCAGTTCTTC
TRBJ1-5 TRBV6-1 - - CASSEAEGHGQPQHF TGTGCCAGCAGTGAAGCTGAGGGACATGGCCAGCCCCAGCATTTT
TRBJ2-7 TRBV18 - TRBD2 CASSPRQLRLAGGSEQYF TGTGCCAGCTCACCGCGTCAACTCCGACTAGCGGGGGGGAGCGAGCAGTACTTC
TRBJ1-6 TRBV4-1 few - CASSRDRGTNSPLHF TGCGCCAGCAGCCGAGACCGGGGGACCAATTCACCCCTCCACTTT
TRBJ2-7 TRBV5-1 once - CASSYGTATYEQYF TGCGCCAGCAGCTACGGGACTGCTACCTACGAGCAGTACTTC
TRBJ2-1 TRBV5-1 few TRBD1 CASSLAPGQEYNEQFF TGCGCCAGCAGCTTGGCCCCGGGACAGGAGTACAATGAGCAGTTCTTC
TRBJ1-4 TRBV6-2/TRBV6-3 - TRBD1 CASSDRGPTNEKLFF TGTGCCAGCAGTGACAGGGGGCCAACTAATGAAAAACTGTTTTTT
TRBJ2-1 TRBV9 - - CASSGKLDAGYNEQFF TGTGCCAGCAGCGGTAAGCTAGATGCGGGGTACAATGAGCAGTTCTTC
TRBJ2-1 TRBV9 - - CASSVEHGRGTYNEQFF TGTGCCAGCAGCGTAGAGCACGGGAGAGGGACCTACAATGAGCAGTTCTTC
TRBJ1-1 TRBV2 - - CASKQMNTEAFF TGTGCCAGCAAACAGATGAACACTGAAGCTTTCTTT
TRBJ1-5 TRBV30 - - CAWSQRGAGGNQPQHF TGTGCCTGGAGCCAACGTGGGGCAGGGGGCAATCAGCCCCAGCATTTT
TRBJ2-1 TRBV14 few - CASSQPQGRHEQFF TGTGCCAGCAGCCAACCCCAGGGCCGGCATGAGCAGTTCTTC
TRBJ2-2 TRBV7-3 - TRBD2 CASKASSGTLNTGELFF TGTGCCAGCAAGGCGAGTAGCGGGACGCTAAACACCGGGGAGCTGTTTTTT
TRBJ2-2 TRBV7-3 - TRBD2 CASSLGLAHSTGELFF TGTGCCAGCAGCTTAGGACTAGCACATAGCACCGGGGAGCTGTTTTTT
TRBJ2-3 TRBV6-2/TRBV6-3 - - CASSFPRNTQYF TGTGCCAGCAGTTTTCCGAGGAATACGCAGTATTTT
TRBJ1-1 TRBV5-1 - TRBD1 CASSPGQGSTEAFF TGCGCCAGCAGCCCGGGACAGGGTTCCACTGAAGCTTTCTTT
TRBJ2-3 TRBV5-4 - TRBD2 CASSLEGLANIWASDTQYF TGTGCCAGCAGCTTGGAGGGACTAGCTAATATTTGGGCCTCAGATACGCAGTATTTT
TRBJ2-2 TRBV9 - - CASRQGNTGELFF TGTGCCAGCAGACAGGGCAACACCGGGGAGCTGTTTTTT
TRBJ1-5 TRBV10-3 once - CAIQGGGSNQPQHF TGTGCCATCCAGGGAGGGGGGAGCAATCAGCCCCAGCATTTT
TRBJ1-4 TRBV18 - TRBD1 CASSPGTGGNEKLFF TGTGCCAGCTCACCCGGAACAGGGGGTAATGAAAAACTGTTTTTT